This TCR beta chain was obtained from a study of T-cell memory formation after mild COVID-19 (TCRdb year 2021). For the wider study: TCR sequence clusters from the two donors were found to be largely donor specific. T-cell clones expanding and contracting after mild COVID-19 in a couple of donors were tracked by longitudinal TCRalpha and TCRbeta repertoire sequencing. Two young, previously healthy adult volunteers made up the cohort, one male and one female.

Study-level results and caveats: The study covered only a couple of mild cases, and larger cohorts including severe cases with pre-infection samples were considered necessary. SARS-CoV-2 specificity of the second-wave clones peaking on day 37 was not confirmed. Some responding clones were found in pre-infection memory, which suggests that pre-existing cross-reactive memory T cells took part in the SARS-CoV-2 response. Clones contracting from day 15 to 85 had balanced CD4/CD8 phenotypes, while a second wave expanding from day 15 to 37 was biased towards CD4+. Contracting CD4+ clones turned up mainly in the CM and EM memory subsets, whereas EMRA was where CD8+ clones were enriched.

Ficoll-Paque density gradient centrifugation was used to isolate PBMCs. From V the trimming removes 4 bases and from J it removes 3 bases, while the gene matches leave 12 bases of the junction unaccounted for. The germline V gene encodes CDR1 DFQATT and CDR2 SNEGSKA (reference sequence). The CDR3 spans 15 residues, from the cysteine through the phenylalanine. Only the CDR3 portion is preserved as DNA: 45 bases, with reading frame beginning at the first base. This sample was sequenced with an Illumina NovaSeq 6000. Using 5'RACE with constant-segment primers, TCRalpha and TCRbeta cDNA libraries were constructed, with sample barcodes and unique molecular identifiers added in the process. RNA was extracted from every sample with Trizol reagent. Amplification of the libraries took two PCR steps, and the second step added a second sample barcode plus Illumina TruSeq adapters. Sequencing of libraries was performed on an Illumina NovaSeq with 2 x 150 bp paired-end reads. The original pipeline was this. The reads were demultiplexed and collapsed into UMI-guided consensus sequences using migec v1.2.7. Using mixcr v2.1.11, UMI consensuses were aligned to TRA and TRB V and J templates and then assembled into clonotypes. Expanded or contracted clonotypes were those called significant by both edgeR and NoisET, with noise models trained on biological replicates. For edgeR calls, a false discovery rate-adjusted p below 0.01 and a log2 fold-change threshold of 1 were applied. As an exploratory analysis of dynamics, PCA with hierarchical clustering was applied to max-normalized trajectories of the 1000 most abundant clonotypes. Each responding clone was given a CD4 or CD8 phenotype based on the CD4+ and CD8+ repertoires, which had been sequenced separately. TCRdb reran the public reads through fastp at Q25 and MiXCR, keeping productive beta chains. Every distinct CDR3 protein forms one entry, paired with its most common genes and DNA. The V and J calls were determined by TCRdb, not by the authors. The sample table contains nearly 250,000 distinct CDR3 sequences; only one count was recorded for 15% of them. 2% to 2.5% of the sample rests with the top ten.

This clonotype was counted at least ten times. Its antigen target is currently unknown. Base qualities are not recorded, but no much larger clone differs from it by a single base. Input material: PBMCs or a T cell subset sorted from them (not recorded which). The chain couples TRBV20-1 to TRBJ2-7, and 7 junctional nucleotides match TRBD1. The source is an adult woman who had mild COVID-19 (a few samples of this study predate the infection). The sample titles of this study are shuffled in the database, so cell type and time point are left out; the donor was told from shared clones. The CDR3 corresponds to CSATPNGRGFYEQYF. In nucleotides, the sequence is TGCAGTGCTACGCCTAATGGCAGGGGGTTCTACGAGCAGTACTTC.